The 7 T cell receptor beta chains below were found in one sample sequenced in a study of shared clonotypes between healthy human individuals. Sequencing used immunoSEQ multiplex PCR; TCRdb keeps in-frame clones, though not all of them. In the table there are fewer than 400,000 clones, less than 85% of which are singletons. Source material: memory CD4+ T cells sorted from blood. Described subset: CD45RA-negative fraction. The source is a man under 40 in good health.

This chain connects TRBV11-3 to TRBJ2-1, with 9 bases identical to TRBD2. Germline V CDR1 and CDR2: SGHNT, YENEEA. The junction had 16 bases not matched to a gene; V was cut back by 5 bases and J by 5 bases. The CDR3 covers 18 residues. The CDR3: CASSNFGYEREADNEQFF. The CDR3 DNA sequence: TGTGCCAGCAGCAATTTCGGATACGAGCGGGAGGCCGACAATGAGCAGTTCTTC.

There are a few counts of this clone. The V call is TRBV10-2, the J call TRBJ2-3, with 9 nucleotides matching TRBD2. The length of the CDR3 is 14 residues. Germline V gene lookup returns CDR1 WSHSY and CDR2 SAAADI. J was trimmed by 8 bases and V by 0 bases; bases with no gene match: 3. The DNA of the CDR3 is TGCGCCAGCAGTGAGTCGGCGGGAGGGCTTACGCAGTATTTT. Its protein is CASSESAGGLTQYF.

This clone was seen a handful of times. The chain is built from TRBV25-1 and TRBJ1-3; possibly TRBD1 for D (6 bases). Germline CDR1 is MGHDK and CDR2 is SYGVNS. CDR3 length: 15 residues. V lost 1 base, J lost 4 bases, and 11 bases lay in between. The CDR3 DNA is TGTGCCAGCAGTGAATTGGGGGCGCGGGGAAACACCATATATTTT. This encodes CASSELGARGNTIYF. Looking up the rest from reference TRBV25-1 and TRBJ1-3 gives the full variable domain: EADIYQTPRYLVIGTGKKITLECSQTMGHDKMYWYQQDPGMELHLIHYSYGVNSTEKGDLSSESTVSRIRTEHFPLTLESARPSHTSQYLCASSELGARGNTIYFGEGSWLTVV.

V usage is TRBV18 and J usage is TRBJ2-3, with D perhaps TRBD1 (5 bases). Germline V gives CDR1 KGHSH, CDR2 LQKENI. V lost 1 base and J 2 bases, leaving 7 bases between the germline ends. The CDR3 totals 14 residues. The CDR3 DNA sequence: TGTGCCAGCTCACCACAGGGGATCACAGATACGCAGTATTTT. It encodes CASSPQGITDTQYF. Complete variable domain (other parts from reference TRBV18 and TRBJ2-3): NAGVMQNPRHLVRRRGQEARLRCSPMKGHSHVYWYRQLPEEGLKFMVYLQKENIIDESGMPKERFSAEFPKEGPSILRIQQVVRGDSAAYFCASSPQGITDTQYFGPGTRLTVL.

The V gene is TRBV5-4, the J gene TRBJ2-3, with unresolved D. Germline-derived CDR1 and CDR2 are SGHNT and YYREEE (reference sequence). This CDR3 is 14 amino acids long. The V end lost 0 bases, the J end lost 4 bases, and 9 bases lay between the germline ends. CDR3 region: CASSLAGLADTQYF. CDR3 coding DNA: TGTGCCAGCAGCTTGGCCGGTCTCGCAGATACGCAGTATTTT.

This clone was observed once. The genes are TRBV7-9 and TRBJ1-4; TRBD1 is a possible D gene (5 bases). Germline V gives CDR1 SEHNR, CDR2 FQNEAQ (reference sequence). The CDR3 is 16 amino acids. The germline V and J ends were trimmed by 4 bases and 5 bases, with 17 bases remaining between them. The CDR3 is CASSYIVSTENEKLFF. As DNA, the CDR3 is TGTGCCAGCAGCTACATAGTCTCGACAGAAAATGAAAAACTGTTTTTT.

This clone was recorded once. The chain couples TRBV7-9 to TRBJ2-6; 9 bases agree with TRBD1. CDR1 is SEHNR, CDR2 FQNEAQ, per germline (reference sequence). This CDR3 contains 15 residues. J lost 2 bases, V lost 7 bases, and 3 bases had no gene match. The CDR3: CASNRGHAGANVLTF. The CDR3, as DNA: TGTGCCAGCAACAGGGGGCATGCTGGGGCCAACGTCCTGACTTTC.